The following is a T cell receptor beta chain sequence with its context. TCRdb's table, derived via immunoSEQ multiplex PCR, lists solely in-frame clones and lacks some. The table has about 52,000 clones, 82% seen once; the top ten hold approximately 15%. This entry is derived from a study of identifying expanded T cells in peripheral blood. The TCR comes from a person aged 18 to 70 in good health. The sample was blood.

This CDR3 is CASRYRDPGAYEQYF. The CDR3 DNA follows: TGTGCCAGCAGGTACCGGGACCCTGGGGCCTACGAGCAGTACTTC. The chain recombines TRBV27 with TRBJ2-7; D is perhaps TRBD1 or TRBD2 (5 bases each). With 6 bases removed from V and 2 bases from J, the gap between germline ends came to 17 bases. The CDR3 totals 15 residues. Germline V lookup: CDR1 MNHEY, CDR2 SMNVEV (reference sequence).